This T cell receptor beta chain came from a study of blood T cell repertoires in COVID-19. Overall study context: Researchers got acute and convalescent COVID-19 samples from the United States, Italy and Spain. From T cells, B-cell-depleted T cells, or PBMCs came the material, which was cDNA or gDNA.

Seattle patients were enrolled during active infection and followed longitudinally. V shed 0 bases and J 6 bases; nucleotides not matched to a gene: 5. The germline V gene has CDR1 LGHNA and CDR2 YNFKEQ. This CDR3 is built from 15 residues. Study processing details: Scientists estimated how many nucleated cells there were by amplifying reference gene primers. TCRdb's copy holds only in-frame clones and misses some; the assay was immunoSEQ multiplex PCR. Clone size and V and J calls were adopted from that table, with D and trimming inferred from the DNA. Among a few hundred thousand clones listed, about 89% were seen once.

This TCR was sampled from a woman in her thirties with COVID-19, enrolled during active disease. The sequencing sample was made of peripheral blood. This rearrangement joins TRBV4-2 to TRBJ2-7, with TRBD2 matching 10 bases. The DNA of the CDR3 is TGTGCCAGCAGCCAAGAGTCTAGCGGGAGTGGCGAGCAGTACTTC. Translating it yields CASSQESSGSGEQYF.